What follows are 20 T cell receptor beta chains derived from one specimen sequenced in a study of blood T cells in healthy people across ages. A second about 7 to 11 cycle PCR used barcoded and J-beta primers. TCRdb re-analysed the 5' RACE reads in MiXCR, keeping a single row per CDR3 protein. Counted here are approximately 800,000 distinct CDR3 sequences, roughly 25% occurring once; the ten biggest clones make up under 4.5%. These data also formed part of another study, on T cells of mothers and their children.

The sequencing sample was made of blood. Source of these receptors: a boy younger than 18 in good health.

In its sample, this clonotype was seen many times. The V gene is TRBV20-1, the J gene TRBJ2-7; D may be TRBD1 (7 bases). Germline V lookup: CDR1 DFQATT, CDR2 SNEGSKA (reference sequence). Trimming cost V 7 bases and J 0 bases, with 10 bases left between them. The CDR3 has 12 residues. The CDR3 sequence: CSEQGGSYEQYF. The CDR3 DNA is TGCAGTGAGCAGGGGGGCTCCTACGAGCAGTACTTC.

In this sample, this clonotype turned up a few times. The genes are TRBV27 and TRBJ2-5; the D gene is possibly TRBD1 (5 bases). Trimming removed 4 bases at V and 2 bases at J, with 11 bases between. Looked up from germline, CDR1 is MNHEY and CDR2 is SMNVEV (reference sequence). The CDR3 extends over 14 amino acids. The CDR3 sequence: CASSSRTYQETQYF. The CDR3 region has the DNA TGTGCCAGCAGTTCTCGGACATATCAAGAGACCCAGTACTTC.

The V call is TRBV4-1, the J call TRBJ2-7; 8 positions agree with TRBD1. Germline V CDR1 and CDR2: MGHRA, YSYEKL. CDR3 length equals 15 residues. With V trimmed by 0 bases and J by 4 bases, 5 bases remained unmatched. Here the CDR3 reads CASSQEDRAPYEQYF. The CDR3 DNA is TGCGCCAGCAGCCAAGAGGACAGGGCCCCGTACGAGCAGTACTTC.

This clonotype was counted a few times. The chain has TRBV7-3 and TRBJ2-5, with D possibly being TRBD2 (6 bases). Trimming cost V 2 bases and J 1 base, with 14 bases left between them. Germline CDR1 is SGHTA and CDR2 is FQGTGA. The CDR3 has 16 amino acids. CDR3 sequence: CASSLEGRGTQETQYF. CDR3 DNA: TGTGCCAGCAGCTTAGAGGGTCGGGGGACCCAAGAGACCCAGTACTTC.

This clonotype has a handful of counts. The V call is TRBV4-1, the J call TRBJ2-4; 8 nucleotides align to TRBD1. Trimming cost V 4 bases and J 7 bases; bases outside gene matches: 6. The CDR3 extends over 14 amino acids. The germline CDR1 and CDR2 sequences are MGHRA and YSYEKL. CDR3 loop: CASSLGQGRNIQYF. Here the CDR3 DNA reads TGCGCCAGCAGCCTCGGACAGGGTAGGAACATTCAGTACTTC.

The V and J genes are TRBV27 and TRBJ1-4; 11 bases map to TRBD1. The V gene end was trimmed by 7 bases and the J gene end by 3 bases; junction bases not matched to a gene: 4. The germline V gene has CDR1 MNHEY and CDR2 SMNVEV (reference sequence). This CDR3 is built from 15 residues. The CDR3 DNA follows: TGTGCCAGCAAGGACAGGGGGCTAGCTAATGAAAAACTGTTTTTT. Translation: CASKDRGLANEKLFF.

V usage is TRBV6-1 and J usage is TRBJ2-4; D gene ambiguous. The CDR3 length is 13 residues. Germline assignment: CDR1 MNHNS and CDR2 SASEGT. V was clipped by 2 bases and J by 4 bases, with 6 bases between them. This chain's CDR3 is CASSEIEKNIQYF. Written as DNA, the CDR3 is TGTGCCAGCAGTGAAATAGAGAAAAACATTCAGTACTTC.

This clonotype showed up just once. This chain uses TRBV7-2 with TRBJ1-4; 8 bases match TRBD1. V gave up 8 bases and J gave up 3 bases; unmatched junction bases: 8. CDR1 and CDR2 (germline): SGHTA, FQGNSA. CDR3 length: 15 amino acids. DNA of the CDR3: TGTGCCAGCCGACAGACACAGGGGGCTAATGAAAAACTGTTTTTT. This codes for CASRQTQGANEKLFF.

This clonotype was detected many times. The chain couples TRBV5-1 to TRBJ1-2; tentative D call: TRBD1 (5 bases). The CDR3 sequence is 13 residues long. V was shortened by 2 bases and J by 2 bases, with 7 bases between the two germline ends. Per the germline V gene, CDR1 is SGHRS and CDR2 is YFSETQ. The CDR3 sequence: CASSFDSNYGYTF. CDR3 nucleotides: TGCGCCAGCAGCTTCGACAGCAACTATGGCTACACCTTC.

The V call is TRBV4-1, the J call TRBJ2-5; tentative D call: TRBD2 (6 bases). Germline CDR1 and CDR2: MGHRA and YSYEKL. The V gene lost 3 bases and the J gene lost 0 bases, with 11 bases spanning the gap. CDR3 length equals 15 residues. CDR3 sequence: CASSQAGRYQETQYF. The CDR3 DNA reads TGCGCCAGCAGCCAGGCGGGACGGTACCAAGAGACCCAGTACTTC.

In regard to this clonotype: A junction boundary mismatches the germline segment, possibly from a read error. The rearrangement uses TRBV7-3 and TRBJ1-2, with TRBD1 matching over 7 bases. This CDR3 region has 18 residues. Germline V gene sequence: CDR1 SGHTA, CDR2 FQGTGA. CDR3 sequence reads: CASSSQTGKRNANYGHTF. The CDR3, as DNA: TGTGCCAGCAGCTCCCAGACAGGGAAAAGAAACGCTAACTATGGCCACACCTTC. Complete variable domain (other parts from reference TRBV7-3 and TRBJ1-2): GAGVSQTPSNKVTEKGKYVELRCDPISGHTALYWYRQSLGQGPEFLIYFQGTGAADDSGLPNDRFFAVRPEGSVSTLKIQRTERGDSAVYLCASSSQTGKRNANYGHTFGSGTRLTVV.

V usage is TRBV20-1 and J usage is TRBJ2-1, with 9 bases that match TRBD2. Germline CDR1 and CDR2: DFQATT and SNEGSKA (reference sequence). After removal of 3 bases from V and 10 bases from J, the junction contained 13 bases not matched to a gene. This CDR3 has 15 amino acids. The CDR3 protein is CSARDRLADFREQFF. The DNA for the CDR3 is TGCAGTGCTAGGGACAGACTAGCGGACTTTAGGGAGCAGTTCTTC.

CDR3 protein: CASSFWGADGYTF. CDR3 in DNA: TGTGCCAGCAGTTTCTGGGGGGCTGATGGCTACACCTTC. The V gene is TRBV28, the J gene TRBJ1-2; weak D call: TRBD1 (6 bases). This CDR3 comprises 13 residues. The germline V gene has CDR1 MDHEN and CDR2 SYDVKM. The ends were cut back, 3 bases at V and 6 bases at J, with 11 bases in the middle.

This clonotype was detected a few times. This rearrangement joins TRBV28 to TRBJ2-7; D is ambiguous. The V and J ends lost 4 bases and 2 bases respectively, with 12 bases between them. This CDR3 is 14 amino acids long. The germline gives CDR1 MDHEN, CDR2 SYDVKM. Here the CDR3 DNA reads TGTGCCAGCAGTTACGCTGGGAACACCTACGAGCAGTACTTC. Encoded protein: CASSYAGNTYEQYF.

The chain employs TRBV6-4 and TRBJ1-2, with TRBD1 as a possible D gene (6 bases). The CDR3 has 13 amino acids. The germline V and J ends were trimmed by 2 bases and 6 bases, with 10 bases remaining between them. CDR1 and CDR2 from the germline V gene are MRHNA and SNTAGT. The CDR3 region is CASSDGQSNGYTF. In DNA, the CDR3 is TGTGCCAGCAGTGACGGACAGTCTAATGGCTACACCTTC.

J is TRBJ1-4 and V is TRBV28; no definite D call. In germline, CDR1 is MDHEN, CDR2 SYDVKM. With 6 bases removed from V and 8 bases from J, the gap between germline ends came to 16 bases. This CDR3 is 14 amino acids long. The DNA for the CDR3 is TGTGCCAGCAGGGCAGTTAACGGAAGAGAAAAACTGTTTTTT. Translating it yields CASRAVNGREKLFF.

This clonotype showed up just a few times. V usage is TRBV29-1 and J usage is TRBJ1-2, with D possibly being TRBD1 (5 bases). The CDR3 extends over 14 amino acids. Germline V gene sequence: CDR1 SQVTM, CDR2 ANQGSEA. V dropped 4 bases and J dropped 6 bases, with 18 bases sitting between them. CDR3 coding DNA: TGCAGCGTTGGATTTAAGGGGTTAAAGGATGGCTACACCTTC. Translating it yields CSVGFKGLKDGYTF.

This rearrangement joins TRBV12-3 or TRBV12-4 to TRBJ2-3; the D is unclear. Trimming stripped 3 bases from V and 3 bases from J, with 13 bases between. This CDR3 has 15 residues. As DNA, the CDR3 is TGTGCCAGCAGTTTTGGGTCAGTAAGAACAGATACGCAGTATTTT. The encoded protein is CASSFGSVRTDTQYF.

The chain combines TRBV29-1 with TRBJ2-7; 9 bases agree with TRBD2. J gave up 0 bases and V 4 bases, and 4 bases lay outside the gene matches. CDR3 length: 14 amino acids. From germline, CDR1 is SQVTM and CDR2 ANQGSEA. This CDR3 reads CSVAVAGDSYEQYF. Here the CDR3 DNA reads TGCAGCGTTGCAGTAGCGGGGGACTCCTACGAGCAGTACTTC.

This chain uses TRBV6-4 with TRBJ2-3, with 8 bases aligning to TRBD2. There are 15 residues in the CDR3. Germline V gives CDR1 MRHNA, CDR2 SNTAGT. V lost 5 bases and J lost 1; bases outside the gene matches: 5. In nucleotides, the CDR3 is TGTGCCAGCAGTTTAGCGGGGAAAGGCACAGATACGCAGTATTTT. Protein sequence: CASSLAGKGTDTQYF.